Sequencing of this TCR beta chain was carried out in a study of vaccination and CD4 T cells after COVID-19. The Oncomine TCR Beta short-read assay sequenced DNA from cultured CD4+ T cells. TCRdb reprocessed the PCR reads with MiXCR, giving one entry per CDR3 protein. The sample consists of 8,000 or so distinct CDR3 sequences, 50% to 65% of them appearing once. The treatment here: approximately 10-day PBMC culture with coronavirus spike peptide pools or control peptides (ViraFEST assay). This clonotype came up once. The antigen remains undetermined. The CDR3 has 14 residues. Trimming took off 6 bases at V and 1 base at J, with 12 bases between the two ends. Germline V lookup: CDR1 LNHDA, CDR2 SQIVND (reference sequence).

The sample consisted of CD4+ T cells from blood, cultured in vitro. This TCR derives from a human donor who had recovered from COVID-19. The chain recombines TRBV19 with TRBJ1-1, with D unresolved. For the CDR3, the DNA is TGTGCCAGTAGGGGTGCCTCGACGAACACTGAAGCTTTCTTT. This gives the protein CASRGASTNTEAFF. The full variable domain, its missing parts supplied by reference TRBV19 and TRBJ1-1, is DGGITQSPKYLFRKEGQNVTLSCEQNLNHDAMYWYRQDPGQGLRLIYYSQIVNDFQKGDIAEGYSVSREKKESFPLTVTSAQKNPTAFYLCASRGASTNTEAFFGQGTRLTVV.